This T cell receptor beta chain appears in the sequencing data of a study of PD-L1 blockade in urothelial cancer. Time point: peripheral blood 6 weeks after treatment start. The number of samples from each patient was between 1 and 8, taken pretreatment and on-treatment. CDR1 SQVTM and CDR2 ANQGSEA come from the germline V gene. The CDR3 spans 13 residues. Trimming pared 3 bases from V and 1 base from J, leaving 10 bases between. Libraries were prepared by immunoSEQ multiplex PCR; TCRdb keeps only in-frame clonotypes and omits some of them. The sample lists about 50,000 clones; about 90% were seen once.

The chain combines TRBV29-1 with TRBJ2-7; D remains ambiguous. This sequence was found in a man in his sixties with urothelial cancer. This specimen consisted of PBMCs, obtained around atezolizumab (anti-PD-L1) treatment. The CDR3 DNA is TGCAGCGTTGATGGCAAGAATTCCTACGAGCAGTACTTC. Its translation: CSVDGKNSYEQYF.